Listed below are T cell receptor beta chains from one sample, sequenced in a study of T-cell reconstitution after alpha-beta-depleted transplantation in children. TCRdb fed the PCR reads into MiXCR, producing one record per CDR3 protein. The table has some 240,000 distinct CDR3 sequences, 12% seen once; the top ten hold roughly 2.6%. The material was PBMCs from the stem cell graft donor, obtained from the stem cell graft. These receptors originate from a human donor who donated a stem cell graft to a child with acute lymphoblastic leukemia. Both conserved end residues are part of each CDR3. D genes are given only for firm matches. Not every row has a clone size; where given, it reads once, few, many or a size class.

>TRBJ2-2|.|TRBV12-3/TRBV12-4|.
CASSLQVYGVGELFF
TGTGCCAGCAGTTTACAGGTGTACGGCGTCGGGGAGCTGTTTTTT
>TRBJ1-2|.|TRBV6-1|.
CASSRQANYGYTF
TGTGCCAGCAGCCGACAGGCGAACTATGGCTACACCTTC
>TRBJ2-3|many|TRBV28|TRBD2
CASRTSSTDTQYF
TGTGCCAGCAGGACTAGCAGCACAGATACGCAGTATTTT
>TRBJ1-6|many|TRBV28|TRBD1
CASRTDRDRSPLHF
TGTGCCAGCAGGACCGACAGGGACAGATCACCCCTCCACTTT
>TRBJ1-1|many|TRBV7-4|TRBD1
CASSLPRGTGVEDTEAFF
TGTGCCAGCAGCTTACCCCGCGGGACAGGGGTTGAAGACACTGAAGCTTTCTTT
>TRBJ2-3|many|TRBV11-3|TRBD2
CASSLTSGGTQYF
TGTGCCAGCAGCTTAACCTCGGGGGGGACGCAGTATTTT
>TRBJ2-1|many|TRBV20-1|.
CSARNPRTAYNEQFF
TGCAGTGCTAGGAATCCCCGGACAGCCTACAATGAGCAGTTCTTC
>TRBJ1-1|many|TRBV9|.
CASSVLWNTEAFF
TGTGCCAGCAGCGTACTGTGGAACACTGAAGCTTTCTTT
>TRBJ2-1|many|TRBV7-8|.
CASSLRLQSYNEQFF
TGTGCCAGCAGTCTCCGACTACAATCCTACAATGAGCAGTTCTTC
>TRBJ2-2|many|TRBV5-1|.
CASSQRRSTGGELFF
TGCGCCAGCAGCCAAAGACGGTCTACCGGCGGGGAGCTGTTTTTT
>TRBJ2-1|few|TRBV18|TRBD2
CASSPGLAGVSEQFF
TGTGCCAGCTCACCGGGACTAGCGGGAGTGAGTGAGCAGTTCTTC
>TRBJ2-1|many|TRBV11-2|TRBD1
CASSPKPTGEEQFF
TGTGCCAGCAGCCCGAAACCAACAGGGGAGGAGCAGTTCTTC
>TRBJ2-1|.|TRBV27|TRBD2
CASSYPSGRTSSYNEQFF
TGTGCCAGCAGTTACCCTAGCGGGAGGACTAGCTCCTACAATGAGCAGTTCTTC
>TRBJ2-7|many|TRBV6-2/TRBV6-3|.
CASSYGLAYEQYF
TGTGCCAGCAGTTACGGTTTAGCCTACGAGCAGTACTTC
>TRBJ1-5|many|TRBV20-1|.
CSASRPGGQPQHF
TGCAGTGCTAGTAGGCCCGGAGGTCAGCCCCAGCATTTT
>TRBJ1-5|many|TRBV6-5|.
CASSYSNNQPQHF
TGTGCCAGCAGTTACTCTAACAATCAGCCCCAGCATTTT
>TRBJ2-1|many|TRBV5-1|TRBD2
CASSLEGLADYNEQFF
TGCGCCAGCAGCTTGGAGGGACTAGCGGACTACAATGAGCAGTTCTTC
>TRBJ2-7|.|TRBV7-8|.
CASSLARGESEQYF
TGTGCCAGCAGCTTAGCCAGGGGAGAAAGCGAGCAGTACTTC
>TRBJ2-3|many|TRBV10-3|.
CAISESSFQTTSTDTQYF
TGTGCCATCAGTGAGTCGTCTTTTCAGACCACTAGCACAGATACGCAGTATTTT
>TRBJ2-7|few|TRBV7-2|.
CASSLEETVEQYF
TGTGCCAGCAGCTTAGAGGAGACGGTCGAGCAGTACTTC
>TRBJ1-2|many|TRBV9|TRBD1
CASSPRASGTGPYTF
TGTGCCAGCAGCCCACGAGCGTCCGGGACAGGGCCCTACACCTTC
>TRBJ1-4|few|TRBV10-3|.
CATQGRSNEKLFF
TGTGCCACCCAGGGTCGGTCAAATGAAAAACTGTTTTTT
>TRBJ2-1|many|TRBV5-1|TRBD2
CASSLGPSGGASYNEQFF
TGCGCCAGCAGCTTGGGCCCTAGCGGGGGGGCCTCCTACAATGAGCAGTTCTTC
>TRBJ1-2|many|TRBV12-3/TRBV12-4|TRBD1
CASQGQGNYGYTF
TGTGCCAGCCAGGGACAGGGTAACTATGGCTACACCTTC
>TRBJ2-7|many|TRBV5-1|.
CASSLGRGSEQYF
TGCGCCAGCAGCTTGGGTCGGGGGTCCGAGCAGTACTTC
>TRBJ2-1|.|TRBV12-3/TRBV12-4|TRBD2
CASSLVSGLASSYNEQFF
TGTGCCAGCAGTTTAGTTTCCGGACTAGCAAGCTCCTACAATGAGCAGTTCTTC
>TRBJ2-7|many|TRBV20-1|TRBD2
CSAQGLAGVVVEQYF
TGCAGTGCTCAGGGACTAGCGGGAGTCGTCGTGGAGCAGTACTTC
>TRBJ1-3|.|TRBV6-1|.
CASSGPRGSGNTIYF
TGTGCCAGCAGCGGCCCTCGGGGCTCTGGAAACACCATATATTTT
>TRBJ2-3|.|TRBV5-6|TRBD2
CASSWRLAGFTDTQYF
TGTGCCAGCAGCTGGAGACTAGCGGGATTCACAGATACGCAGTATTTT